Here is one TCR beta chain with its context. CDR3 length equals 17 residues. Germline trimming cut 4 bases from V and 3 bases from J; bases unmatched to any gene: 8. Germline V gives CDR1 SGHRS, CDR2 YFSETQ. TCRdb reprocessed the RT-PCR reads with MiXCR, giving one entry per CDR3 protein. The data hold 550,000 to 750,000 distinct CDR3 sequences, with 14% observed a single time. The specimen was memory CD4+ T cells from blood. The V call is TRBV5-1, the J call TRBJ2-3; 13 bases line up with TRBD2. This clonotype originated in a female donor in good health, serving as a healthy control. For the CDR3, the DNA is TGCGCCAGCAGCCTACACGCGGGACTAGCGGGAACAGATACGCAGTATTTT. Translation: CASSLHAGLAGTDTQYF.